The 10 T cell receptor beta chains below all came from one sample that was sequenced in a study of blood T cells in healthy people across ages. PCR was performed a second time for roughly 7 to 11 cycles using a sample-barcoded 5' primer and a J-beta primer mix. One entry per CDR3 protein, called by TCRdb with MiXCR from the 5' RACE reads. The table records about 800,000 distinct CDR3 sequences, more than 35% of them present only once. The sequencing sample was made of blood. The source is a man older than 75 in good health.

Comment on this clonotype: One end of the junction does not line up with germline, which may come from a read error. The chain recombines TRBV5-1 with TRBJ1-6; D is ambiguous. Germline-derived CDR1 and CDR2 are SGHRS and YFSETQ. The CDR3 consists of 14 residues. The CDR3 DNA reads as TGCACCAGCAGCTGGAGCTCCTATAATTCACCCCTCCACTTT. This gives the protein CTSSWSSYNSPLHF.

This clonotype turned up a few times. One end of the junction does not line up with germline, which may come from a read error. The chain carries TRBV5-1 and TRBJ1-4, with a tentative D call TRBD1 (5 bases). Germline values: CDR1 SGHRS, CDR2 YFSETQ. The CDR3 consists of 14 residues. CDR3 sequence reads: CASSFRGPGEKLFF. Here the CDR3 DNA reads TGTGCCAGCAGCTTCCGGGGACCGGGGGAAAAACTGTTTTTT.

The rearrangement uses TRBV29-1 and TRBJ2-7; D possibly corresponds to TRBD2 (6 bases). Germline values: CDR1 SQVTM, CDR2 ANQGSEA. V was clipped by 6 bases and J by 0 bases, with 15 bases between them. The CDR3 is 14 residues long. This CDR3 reads CSVNGPAGSYEQYF. In nucleotides, the CDR3 is TGCAGCGTCAATGGACCAGCGGGCTCCTACGAGCAGTACTTC.

This clonotype occurred many times. V gene TRBV5-1 combines with J gene TRBJ2-5; 7 bases line up with TRBD1. In germline, CDR1 is SGHRS, CDR2 YFSETQ. The CDR3 is 16 residues long. V shed 0 bases and J 5 bases; nucleotides not matched to a gene: 10. CDR3 protein: CASSLGQQGLGETQYF. CDR3 sequence (DNA): TGCGCCAGCAGCTTGGGTCAACAGGGGTTAGGCGAGACCCAGTACTTC.

The V and J genes are TRBV18 and TRBJ2-5; TRBD2 agrees at 7 bases. This CDR3 spans 14 amino acids. Germline trimming cut 0 bases from V and 4 bases from J; bases unmatched to any gene: 2. Germline V gene sequence: CDR1 KGHSH, CDR2 LQKENI. In DNA, the CDR3 is TGTGCCAGCTCACCACCGGGACTAAGAGAGACCCAGTACTTC. Its translation: CASSPPGLRETQYF. The variable domain in full, completed from reference TRBV18 and TRBJ2-5, reads NAGVMQNPRHLVRRRGQEARLRCSPMKGHSHVYWYRQLPEEGLKFMVYLQKENIIDESGMPKERFSAEFPKEGPSILRIQQVVRGDSAAYFCASSPPGLRETQYFGPGTRLLVL.

The chain links TRBV6-5 to TRBJ2-4; 7 bases are a match to TRBD1. Matching the DNA end better, TRBJ2-7 makes the J call doubtful. Looked up from germline, CDR1 is MNHEY and CDR2 is SVGAGI. CDR3 length equals 14 residues. The CDR3 nucleotides read TGTGCCAGCGGAGAAGCCGGGACAGACTACGAGCAGTACTTC. Amino acid sequence: CASGEAGTDYEQYF.

This rearrangement joins TRBV5-1 to TRBJ1-1, with TRBD1 matching 10 bases. The CDR3 is 14 amino acids. Germline-derived CDR1 and CDR2 are SGHRS and YFSETQ. Trimming at V came to 4 bases and at J to 6 bases, leaving 6 bases not matched to a gene. The CDR3 sequence: CASSLTGGDAEAFF. The CDR3 DNA follows: TGCGCCAGCAGCCTGACAGGGGGCGACGCTGAAGCTTTCTTT.

Concerning this clonotype: A much more abundant neighbour one base away suggests this may be a read error. The J gene is TRBJ2-5, the V gene TRBV6-6; 10 bases match TRBD1. This CDR3 region has 14 residues. Germline V gene lookup returns CDR1 MNHNY and CDR2 SVGAGI (reference sequence). Trimming removed 6 bases from V and 11 bases from J; junction bases left unmatched: 12. CDR3 sequence reads: CASRRGQGDNEQYF. The CDR3 DNA sequence: TGTGCCAGCAGGAGAGGACAGGGGGACAATGAGCAGTACTTC.

There are many counts of this clonotype. The chain combines TRBV14 with TRBJ2-2; tentative D call: TRBD2 (6 bases). V was pared by 0 bases and J by 4 bases, with 12 bases between. This CDR3 is 16 amino acids long. The germline V gene has CDR1 SGHDN and CDR2 FVKESK. DNA of the CDR3: TGTGCCAGCAGCCAAGATGAGCCCGGGGGCACCGGGGAGCTGTTTTTT. It is translated as CASSQDEPGGTGELFF.

This clonotype was observed at least ten times. The chain joins TRBV29-1 to TRBJ2-1, with 8 bases lining up with TRBD2. The V segment lost 4 bases and the J segment 6 bases; nucleotides outside the gene matches: 5. This CDR3 spans 13 amino acids. Per the germline V gene, CDR1 is SQVTM and CDR2 is ANQGSEA. CDR3 protein: CSVVAGGGNEQFF. The CDR3 nucleotides read TGCAGCGTTGTGGCGGGAGGAGGCAATGAGCAGTTCTTC.